This T cell receptor beta chain was profiled in a study of monozygotic twins with inflammatory bowel disease. Study observations and caveats: Healthy co-twins had higher TCRbeta inverse Simpson diversity than their IBD twins.

An amount of approximately 3,600 ng of total RNA was used for each TCR library. TCRdb reprocessed the 5' RACE reads and stores each CDR3 protein as one record, lacking DNA. The sample data list over 120,000 distinct CDR3 sequences. With respect to this clonotype: The antigen is not known.

The CDR3 runs 13 residues. Looked up from germline, CDR1 is MNHNS and CDR2 is SASEGT. Input material: blood. The receptor was isolated from a human donor with ulcerative colitis or Crohn's disease, or a healthy co-twin of an affected twin (not recorded which). The chain links TRBV6-1 to TRBJ1-3. This chain's CDR3 is CASWDSSGNTIYF.